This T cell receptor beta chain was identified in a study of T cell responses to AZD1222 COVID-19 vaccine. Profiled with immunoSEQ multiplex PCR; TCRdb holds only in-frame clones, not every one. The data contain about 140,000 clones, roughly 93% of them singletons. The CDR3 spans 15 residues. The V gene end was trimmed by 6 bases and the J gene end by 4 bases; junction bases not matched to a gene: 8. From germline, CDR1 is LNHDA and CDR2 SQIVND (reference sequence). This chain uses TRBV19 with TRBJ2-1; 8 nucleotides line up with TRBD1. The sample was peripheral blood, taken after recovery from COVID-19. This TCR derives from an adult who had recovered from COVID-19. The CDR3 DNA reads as TGTGCCAGTAGCGCACGCCGACAGGGGTACAATGAGCAGTTCTTC. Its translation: CASSARRQGYNEQFF.